This TCR beta chain appears in the sequencing data of a study of T cells in Graves' hyperthyroidism and ophthalmopathy (dated by TCRdb to the late 2010s). Study-wide context: Peripheral blood was sampled at the time of initial diagnosis, prior to any treatment. TCR V-J signatures able to tell the groups apart were searched for in a discovery cohort of 95 to 100 patients, of whom 40 to 45 had Graves' ophthalmopathy and roughly 58 had stable Graves' hyperthyroidism. Whether ophthalmopathy could be predicted prospectively was tested in an independent validation cohort made up of about 18 hyperthyroidism patients plus 17 patients who later progressed to ophthalmopathy. The 90 or so discovery patients were randomly split 7:3 into training and test sets. In addition, the study compared T-cell repertoires in thyroid tissue and in blood from roughly six Graves' hyperthyroidism patients. After blood sampling, hyperthyroidism patients were treated with methimazole at a starting dose of 30 mg daily, and ophthalmopathy patients were treated with high-dose intravenous methylprednisolone. The paper reports TCR Vbeta CDR3 sequencing of approximately 140 peripheral blood samples: under 45 ophthalmopathy, about 75 hyperthyroidism and around 17 progressor patients.

Results the study describes overall, beyond this receptor: Most expanded thyroid clonotypes (frequency above 0.001) were also detected in blood, a finding suggesting that blood repertoires may reflect thyroid immune responses. Sample size was not statistically predetermined, and investigators were not blinded to group allocation. Ophthalmopathy was separated from stable hyperthyroidism by a 13 V-J signature model, with about 86% sensitivity and roughly 84% specificity obtained in cross-validation and 80%/75% obtained in testing. During validation, the model predicted progression to ophthalmopathy a median of around 6 months ahead of onset, with roughly 65% sensitivity and 72.22% specificity.

This clonotype has ten or more counts. Its antigen target is currently unknown. No much larger clonotype is one base removed from it; base qualities were not supplied. TCR beta CDR3 regions were amplified from RNA transcripts. A first-round RT-PCR of the TCR CDR3 used the HTBI primer set with the Qiagen OneStep RT-PCR kit. The libraries were constructed in a second round of multiplex PCR and then size-selected and purified. Paired-end sequencing of the libraries was performed with 100 bp reads on an Illumina HiSeq2000. From the authors' description of their analysis: SOAPnuke was used to process the raw data, with reads discarded if the reads contained adapters or uncalled bases, had a mean Phred below 15, or lacked an exact constant-primer or identifier match. High-quality paired reads were merged using COPE v1.2.5, and each unique nucleotide sequence was defined as a clonotype. Clonotypes were aligned to IMGT TRBV, TRBD and TRBJ reference segments using MiTCR v1.1. The analysis was restricted to V-J combinations with a frequency above 0.0001, which together covered 99% to 99.2% of the repertoires. The TCS score was defined as F50 (clonal expansion) divided by E x V (chaos), with BLOSUM62-based TCRdist calculated between CDR3 peptides within each V-J. Welch's t-statistics and random forest reduced around 510 V-J features to fewer than 15, which were used in a naive Bayes classifier (R e1071). TCRdb reprocessed the public reads (quality trimming at Q25 with fastp, clone calling with MiXCR) and kept in-frame beta chains. Entries are consolidated by CDR3 protein sequence, retaining the most common genes and DNA. The V and J calls shown here were made by TCRdb, not taken from the authors' results. The sample includes approximately 600,000 distinct CDR3 sequences, with around 15% observed a single time. The biggest ten clones account for approximately 3.9% of the sample.

V loses 2 bases, J loses 3 bases, and the germline ends lie 10 bases apart. Counted from cysteine to phenylalanine, this CDR3 has 14 amino acids. The DNA shown is the 42-base CDR3, in frame from base 1. CDR1 and CDR2, looked up from the germline V gene (reference sequence), are MNHEY and SMNVEV. Graves' hyperthyroidism was defined as stable when no progression to ophthalmopathy occurred over 18 months of follow-up. Hyperthyroidism patients were newly diagnosed, with disease duration under 2 months, and aged 18 to 65 years. Exclusion was applied to patients with uncontrolled infections, other autoimmune diseases, pregnancy or lactation. Diagnoses relied on clinical symptoms, serum thyroxine and TRAb, thyroid ultrasound and orbital computed tomography. PBMCs were separated from roughly 10 ml of fresh peripheral blood using Ficoll-Paque density gradient centrifugation. Total RNA was extracted using Trizol reagent, and RNA quality was assessed on an Agilent 2100 Bioanalyzer.

The chain is assembled from TRBV27 and TRBJ1-1; the D gene is perhaps TRBD1, on 5 matching bases. Sequenced: blood. This receptor was identified in a woman aged 25 to 45 with Graves' hyperthyroidism. CDR3 region: CASSLDGTYTEAFF. The sequence in DNA is TGTGCCAGCAGTTTAGACGGGACGTACACTGAAGCTTTCTTT.